Each of the 30 T cell receptor beta chains below was sequenced from the same sample in a study of blood T cell repertoires in COVID-19. The method was immunoSEQ multiplex PCR; TCRdb's version includes in-frame clones alone and lacks a portion of them. Seen here are roughly 220,000 clones, about 91% observed once, and the top ten hold roughly 15%. The sample was PBMCs or T cells enriched from blood (not recorded which). The receptor set was obtained from a woman aged 45-65 years with acute COVID-19.

V and J are TRBV12-3 or TRBV12-4 and TRBJ1-1; D is unclear. The CDR3 totals 12 residues. Trimming stripped 0 bases from V and 9 bases from J, with 8 bases between. CDR3 nucleotide sequence: TGTGCCAGCAGTTTAGCGCAGTCGAAAGCTTTCTTT. This codes for CASSLAQSKAFF.

This chain connects TRBV28 to TRBJ1-2; a possible D gene is TRBD1 (6 bases). V dropped 7 bases and J dropped 5 bases, with 17 bases sitting between them. Germline V CDR1 and CDR2: MDHEN, SYDVKM. The CDR3 is 14 amino acids. The CDR3, as DNA: TGTGCCAGCACCGCCTCAGGGGATCGTTATGGCTACACCTTC. It translates to CASTASGDRYGYTF.

V gene TRBV7-2 combines with J gene TRBJ2-5, with D tentatively TRBD2 (6 bases). Germline lookup yields CDR1 SGHTA and CDR2 FQGNSA. V was clipped by 1 base and J by 3 bases, with 12 bases between them. The CDR3 sequence is 15 residues long. CDR3 coding DNA: TGTGCCAGCAGCTTAGTACTTGCGGGAAAAGAGACCCAGTACTTC. Its protein is CASSLVLAGKETQYF.

This chain joins TRBV7-6 and TRBJ1-4; TRBD1 aligns across 8 bases. Germline CDR1 and CDR2: SGHVS and FNYEAQ. The CDR3 covers 17 residues. Unmatched junction bases numbered 9, after V lost 4 bases and J lost 2 bases. In nucleotides, the CDR3 is TGTGCCAGCAGCTCCTTCCAGGGGGCGCGGACTAATGAAAAACTGTTTTTT. Its protein product is CASSSFQGARTNEKLFF.

V and J are TRBV19 and TRBJ1-2; 12 bases match TRBD1. Per the germline V gene, CDR1 is LNHDA and CDR2 is SQIVND (reference sequence). This CDR3 has 13 residues. The CDR3 DNA follows: TGTGCTTCCGGGACAGGGGGCGACTATGGCTACACCTTC. This translates into CASGTGGDYGYTF.

This clone occurred a few times. The J gene is TRBJ1-1, the V gene TRBV4-1; 8 positions match TRBD1. Per the germline V gene, CDR1 is MGHRA and CDR2 is YSYEKL. Trimming cost V 0 bases and J 3 bases; bases outside gene matches: 3. The CDR3 is 15 amino acids. DNA of the CDR3: TGCGCCAGCAGCCAAGAAGTGACAGGGGACACTGAAGCTTTCTTT. Translating gives CASSQEVTGDTEAFF.

J is TRBJ1-1 and V is TRBV6-5, with TRBD1 identical over 7 bases. This CDR3 is 13 amino acids long. J gave up 5 bases and V 6 bases, and 6 bases lay outside the gene matches. In germline, CDR1 is MNHEY, CDR2 SVGAGI. The CDR3 sequence is CASRGQRRTEAFF. The CDR3 nucleotides read TGTGCCAGCAGGGGACAGAGGAGGACTGAAGCTTTCTTT.

As for this clone: The same CDR3 can be traced to other DNA sequences in this sample. CDR3 sequence: CASSYSASGPYEQYF. Written as DNA, the CDR3 is TGTGCCAGCAGTTACTCTGCTAGCGGCCCCTACGAGCAGTACTTC. The chain uses TRBV6-5 and TRBJ2-7; 7 bases map to TRBD2. The CDR3 consists of 15 residues. CDR1 and CDR2 (germline): MNHEY, SVGAGI. V gave up 0 bases and J gave up 2 bases; unmatched junction bases: 4.

The chain has TRBV6-2 or TRBV6-3 and TRBJ1-2, with D possibly TRBD1 on 5 matching bases. Trimming took 2 bases from V and 4 from J, leaving 8 bases between them. The CDR3 has 13 amino acids. The germline gives CDR1 MNHEY, CDR2 SVGEGT. The CDR3: CASSYPGGYGYTF. As DNA, the CDR3 is TGTGCCAGCAGTTACCCCGGGGGCTATGGCTACACCTTC.

This clone was observed a few times. This chain connects TRBV28 to TRBJ1-2; D gene ambiguous. The CDR3 is 13 residues long. V was trimmed by 8 bases and J by 3 bases, leaving 13 bases between them. In germline, CDR1 is MDHEN, CDR2 SYDVKM. The CDR3 bases are TGTGCCAGCTTAACAGCTTCTTACTATGGCTACACCTTC. Its translation is CASLTASYYGYTF.

Regarding this clone: Different DNA sequences within this sample yield the same CDR3. The V and J genes are TRBV3-1 (or the pseudogene TRBV3-2) and TRBJ2-2; a possible D gene is TRBD2 (6 bases). Between the trimmed V and J ends, which lost 5 bases and 7 bases, there was a span of 14 bases. The germline gives CDR1 LGHDT, CDR2 YNNKEL (reference sequence). The CDR3 sequence is 14 residues long. The CDR3 DNA follows: TGTGCCAGCAGCGACCGCGGGGCCGGCGGGGAGCTGTTTTTT. Residues: CASSDRGAGGELFF.

This sequence joins TRBV7-9 and TRBJ2-3; 8 bases agree with TRBD1. This CDR3 comprises 15 residues. The junction had 5 bases not matched to a gene; V was cut back by 4 bases and J by 2 bases. Per germline, CDR1 SEHNR and CDR2 FQNEAQ (reference sequence). CDR3 bases: TGTGCCAGCAGCTGGGGACAGGTTCCCACAGATACGCAGTATTTT. Its protein product is CASSWGQVPTDTQYF.

The chain recombines TRBV10-3 with TRBJ2-3; 8 bases are shared with TRBD2. This CDR3 has 17 residues. Germline trimming cut 6 bases from V and 6 bases from J; bases unmatched to any gene: 17. Germline assignment: CDR1 ENHRY and CDR2 SYGVKD. In nucleotides, the CDR3 is TGTGCCATCAGAAACCCACTAGCGGCTTCGACGGGGGATACGCAGTATTTT. It translates to CAIRNPLAASTGDTQYF.

This clone has just one count. V is TRBV9 and J is TRBJ2-2; 7 nucleotides agree with TRBD2. V gave up 0 bases and J gave up 3 bases; unmatched junction bases: 5. Germline V gene sequence: CDR1 SGDLS, CDR2 YYNGEE. This CDR3 is 16 amino acids long. As DNA, the CDR3 is TGTGCCAGCAGCGTAGTAGGGAGGGCGGACACCGGGGAGCTGTTTTTT. Translation gives CASSVVGRADTGELFF.

The gene calls are TRBV27 and TRBJ2-2; no clear D gene. CDR3 length: 16 amino acids. CDR1 and CDR2 from the germline V gene are MNHEY and SMNVEV (reference sequence). V was cut by 0 bases and J by 2 bases, with 10 bases left in between. CDR3 region: CASSLSGRINTGELFF. DNA of the CDR3: TGTGCCAGCAGTTTATCTGGCAGGATAAACACCGGGGAGCTGTTTTTT.

The chain couples TRBV7-3 to TRBJ2-1; 7 nucleotides line up with TRBD2. The CDR3 covers 15 residues. After removal of 0 bases from V and 6 bases from J, the junction contained 5 bases not matched to a gene. Germline-derived CDR1 and CDR2 are SGHTA and FQGTGA. The DNA for the CDR3 is TGTGCCAGCAGCTTAACGGGAGGGGTGGGCAATGAGCAGTTCTTC. Translated, it gives CASSLTGGVGNEQFF.

V gene TRBV5-1 combines with J gene TRBJ2-3; the match to TRBD2 covers 14 bases. Per the germline V gene, CDR1 is SGHRS and CDR2 is YFSETQ. J gave up 4 bases and V 4 bases, and 2 bases lay outside the gene matches. This CDR3 contains 15 residues. CDR3 in DNA: TGCGCCAGCAGCGCGACTAGCGGGAGGGCAGATACGCAGTATTTT. Its translation is CASSATSGRADTQYF.

This rearrangement joins TRBV6-1 to TRBJ2-7; 9 bases are a match to TRBD2. Germline loops: CDR1 MNHNS, CDR2 SASEGT. CDR3 length: 14 residues. The CDR3 DNA sequence: TGTGCCAGCAGTGACCCTAGCGGGGACCGCCTACGAGCCGTT. Its translation: CASSDPSGDRLRAV.

The chain employs TRBV6-5 and TRBJ1-1, with D perhaps matching TRBD1 (6 bases). The germline V gene has CDR1 MNHEY and CDR2 SVGAGI. The CDR3 length is 15 residues. Trimming cost V 6 bases and J 5 bases, with 19 bases left between them. CDR3 nucleotide sequence: TGTGCCAGCAGAAAGAGACAGGAGTTTCTGACTGAAGCTTTCTTT. Translating it yields CASRKRQEFLTEAFF.

This clone was found once. This rearrangement joins TRBV2 to TRBJ1-2; unclear D gene. V was cut by 2 bases and J by 8 bases, with 12 bases left in between. CDR1 is SNHLY, CDR2 FYNNEI, per germline. This CDR3 spans 13 amino acids. CDR3 bases: TGTGCCAGCAGTGAACCGCGGGCCTGGGGCTACACCTTC. Its protein product is CASSEPRAWGYTF. Complete variable domain (other parts from reference TRBV2 and TRBJ1-2): EPEVTQTPSHQVTQMGQEVILRCVPISNHLYFYWYRQILGQKVEFLVSFYNNEISEKSEIFDDQFSVERPDGSNFTLKIRSTKLEDSAMYFCASSEPRAWGYTFGSGTRLTVV.

This rearrangement joins TRBV7-9 to TRBJ1-2; D perhaps matches TRBD1 (5 bases). Germline values: CDR1 SEHNR, CDR2 FQNEAQ (reference sequence). V lost 8 bases and J 2 bases, leaving 18 bases between the germline ends. CDR3 length: 15 amino acids. The chain's CDR3 is CASHSAVGQNYGYTF. The CDR3 DNA follows: TGTGCCAGCCATTCCGCCGTGGGGCAGAACTATGGCTACACCTTC.

The rearrangement links TRBV6-4 to TRBJ1-5, with D unresolved. V lost 1 base and J 3 bases, leaving 4 bases between the germline ends. Germline V gene lookup returns CDR1 MRHNA and CDR2 SNTAGT. There are 13 residues in the CDR3. The CDR3 coding sequence is TGTGCCAGCAGTGACTGGCCCAATCAGCCCCAGCATTTT. Translated: CASSDWPNQPQHF.

The chain joins TRBV3-1 (or the pseudogene TRBV3-2) to TRBJ1-1; maybe TRBD1 (6 bases). Germline lookup yields CDR1 LGHDT and CDR2 YNNKEL (reference sequence). V was shortened by 4 bases and J by 5 bases, with 11 bases between the two germline ends. The CDR3 runs 13 residues. The CDR3 DNA reads as TGTGCCAGCAGCCCTACGAGGGGGACTGAAGCTTTCTTT. It specifies CASSPTRGTEAFF.

This sequence joins TRBV2 and TRBJ2-1, with D tentatively TRBD2 (5 bases). Trimming took off 1 base at V and 0 bases at J, with 13 bases between the two ends. The CDR3 extends over 17 amino acids. Germline V CDR1 and CDR2: SNHLY, FYNNEI. The CDR3 spells CASSEEERKSSYNEQFF. DNA of the CDR3: TGTGCCAGCAGTGAAGAGGAGCGGAAAAGCTCCTACAATGAGCAGTTCTTC.

The V call is TRBV19, the J call TRBJ2-1, with 8 bases that match TRBD2. The CDR3 contains 14 residues. Germline CDR1 is LNHDA and CDR2 is SQIVND (reference sequence). V trimming: 5 bases; J trimming: 7 bases; junction bases outside the gene matches: 7. As DNA, the CDR3 is TGTGCCAGTAGTTCAGCGGGAGTTATAAATGAGCAGTTCTTC. Protein product: CASSSAGVINEQFF.

This clone was picked up a small number of times. This chain connects TRBV28 to TRBJ1-2; the match to TRBD1 covers 7 bases. There are 17 residues in the CDR3. V was pared by 6 bases and J by 8 bases, with 21 bases of the junction left unmatched. Germline CDR1 is MDHEN and CDR2 is SYDVKM. The CDR3 bases are TGTGCCAGCAGACTTAGACAGGGACGAATACAAAGGGAGGGCTACACCTTC. It codes for CASRLRQGRIQREGYTF.

This chain connects TRBV14 to TRBJ2-6; perhaps TRBD1 as D (5 bases). CDR1 is SGHDN and CDR2 is FVKESK in the germline V gene. The CDR3 consists of 19 residues. V lost 4 bases and J lost 0, with 19 bases in between. The DNA for the CDR3 is TGTGCCAGCAGCCTCCTCCCAGGACACCTACTCTCTGGGGCCAACGTCCTGACTTTC. This encodes CASSLLPGHLLSGANVLTF.

The chain joins TRBV7-9 to TRBJ1-1; D possibly corresponds to TRBD1 (6 bases). The germline V gene encodes CDR1 SEHNR and CDR2 FQNEAQ (reference sequence). Trimming left V 3 bases short and J 5 bases short, with 13 bases between. The CDR3 length is 14 residues. CDR3 sequence reads: CASSFEGGNTEAFF. CDR3 sequence (DNA): TGTGCCAGCAGCTTTGAGGGGGGGAATACTGAAGCTTTCTTT.

The rearrangement uses TRBV28 and TRBJ2-7, with 7 bases matching TRBD2. This CDR3 region has 15 residues. Germline V CDR1 and CDR2: MDHEN, SYDVKM. The trim removed 7 bases at V and 6 bases at J, leaving 15 bases unmatched. As DNA, the CDR3 is TGTGCCAGCAACTTGCCGGGGAGGGCCTCTATCGAGCAGTACTTC. Protein product: CASNLPGRASIEQYF.

CDR3 sequence reads: CASSPGVRGTQPQHF. Here the CDR3 DNA reads TGTGCCAGCAGCCCGGGGGTGCGGGGAACTCAGCCCCAGCATTTT. The V gene is TRBV5-8, the J gene TRBJ1-5; the D gene is possibly TRBD1 (5 bases). Germline CDR1 reads SGHTS; CDR2 reads YDEGEE. Trimming took off 4 bases at V and 6 bases at J, with 17 bases between the two ends. CDR3 length: 15 residues.